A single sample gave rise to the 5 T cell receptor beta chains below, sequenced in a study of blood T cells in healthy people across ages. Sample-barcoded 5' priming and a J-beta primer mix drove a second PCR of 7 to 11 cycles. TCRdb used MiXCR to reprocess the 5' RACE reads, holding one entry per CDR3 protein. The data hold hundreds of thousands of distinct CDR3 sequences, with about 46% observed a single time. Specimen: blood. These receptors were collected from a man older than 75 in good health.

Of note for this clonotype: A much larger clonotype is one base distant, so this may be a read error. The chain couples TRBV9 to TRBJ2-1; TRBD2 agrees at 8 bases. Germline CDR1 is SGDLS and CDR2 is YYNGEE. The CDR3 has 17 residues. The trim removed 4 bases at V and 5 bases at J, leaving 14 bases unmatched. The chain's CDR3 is CASSPQRLARSNNEQFF. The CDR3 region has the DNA TGTGCCAGCAGCCCTCAGAGACTAGCGAGAAGTAACAATGAGCAGTTCTTC.

CDR3 amino acids: CASSGLAGGRSYNEQFF. The CDR3 DNA follows: TGTGCCAGCAGTGGACTAGCGGGAGGCCGCTCCTACAATGAGCAGTTCTTC. The chain has TRBV12-3 or TRBV12-4 and TRBJ2-1; 14 bases align to TRBD2. This CDR3 is 17 amino acids long. V was pared by 5 bases and J by 0 bases, with 3 bases of the junction left unmatched.

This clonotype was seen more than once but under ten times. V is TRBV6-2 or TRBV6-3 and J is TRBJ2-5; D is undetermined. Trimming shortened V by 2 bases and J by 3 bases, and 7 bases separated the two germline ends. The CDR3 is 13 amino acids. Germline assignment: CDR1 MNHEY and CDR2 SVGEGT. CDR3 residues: CASSYGREETQYF. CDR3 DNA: TGTGCCAGCAGTTACGGTAGGGAAGAGACCCAGTACTTC.

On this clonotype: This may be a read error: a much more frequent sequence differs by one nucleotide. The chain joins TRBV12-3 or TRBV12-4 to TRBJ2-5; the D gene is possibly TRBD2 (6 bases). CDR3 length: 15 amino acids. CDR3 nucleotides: TGTGCCAGCAGTTTAGAGGCTAGCCGGAGGGAGACCCGGTACTTC. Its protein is CASSLEASRRETRYF.

The CDR3 region has the DNA TGTGCCAGCAGTTACTGGCCCAGCGGGGAGACCCAGTACTTC. This gives the protein CASSYWPSGETQYF. V and J are TRBV6-2 or TRBV6-3 and TRBJ2-5; the D gene is possibly TRBD2 (6 bases). The length of the CDR3 is 14 residues. Germline V lookup: CDR1 MNHEY, CDR2 SVGEGT. V shed 1 base and J shed 5 bases, with 11 bases lying between them.